The 9 T cell receptor beta chains presented below share a single source sample, sequenced in a study of T-cell reconstitution after alpha-beta-depleted transplantation in children listed by TCRdb under 2016. The library came from PCR. The sequencer listed for this sample is Illumina HiSeq 2500. TCR library preparation used molecular barcoding, with unique molecular identifiers applied to normalize quantification of the TCRbeta repertoire. Through fastp at Q25 and MiXCR, TCRdb rebuilt clones from the public reads, retaining in-frame beta chains. Every distinct CDR3 protein forms one entry, paired with its most common genes and DNA. The sample includes roughly 50,000 distinct CDR3 sequences, with roughly 45% observed a single time. Less than 98% of the sample rests with the top ten. In the paper's terms, the treatment or condition label means: allogeneic hematopoietic cell transplantation with graft depleted of TCRalphabeta T cells and CD19 B cells.

This specimen was PBMCs, mostly from graft donor cells, taken 360 days after TCRalphabeta/CD19-depleted stem cell transplant. The origin of the receptors is a male patient between 5 and 17 years old who had a stem cell transplant for acute lymphoblastic leukemia, so the T cells may come from the graft donor.

This rearrangement joins TRBV7-3 to TRBJ1-6; 11 nucleotides match TRBD1. The V gene's germline CDR1 is SGHTA and CDR2 FQGTGA. The CDR3 is 17 residues long. V lost 5 bases, J lost 8 bases, and 11 bases stayed unmatched. This chain's CDR3 is CASSPSLRTGGDSPLHF. For the CDR3, the DNA is TGTGCCAGCAGCCCTTCTCTACGGACAGGGGGCGATTCACCCCTCCACTTT.

This clonotype was recorded a few times. This chain uses TRBV7-8 with TRBJ2-5; D is possibly TRBD1 (5 bases). Between the trimmed V and J ends, which lost 4 bases and 6 bases, there was a span of 21 bases. This CDR3 comprises 16 residues. Germline V gene data show CDR1 as SGHVS and CDR2 as FQNEAQ. CDR3 nucleotide sequence: TGTGCCAGCAGCTCGATGTTCCAGGGAATTGTAAAGACCCAGTACTTC. It specifies CASSSMFQGIVKTQYF.

There are a few counts of this clonotype. The gene calls are TRBV12-3 or TRBV12-4 and TRBJ2-4, with 10 positions matching TRBD2. The CDR3 has 16 amino acids. J lost 3 bases, V lost 6 bases, and 8 bases had no gene match. For the CDR3, the DNA is TGTGCCAGCAGCCTGGGTCTAGCGGGAGACAAAAACATTCAGTACTTC. Translating gives CASSLGLAGDKNIQYF.

This clonotype was seen only a few times. The gene calls are TRBV12-3 or TRBV12-4 and TRBJ2-1; 9 bases align to TRBD2. The CDR3 length is 15 residues. V lost 4 bases, J lost 4 bases, and 5 bases stayed unmatched. CDR3 sequence (DNA): TGTGCCAGCAGTTCGAAGACTAGCGGTTACAATGAGCAGTTCTTC. It specifies CASSSKTSGYNEQFF.

This chain joins TRBV6-1 and TRBJ2-6; 12 bases fit TRBD1. J gave up 11 bases and V 6 bases, and 5 bases lay outside the gene matches. In germline, CDR1 is MNHNS, CDR2 SASEGT. The CDR3 is 14 amino acids. The CDR3 nucleotides are TGTGCCAGCAGACCCGGGACAGGGGGCTACGTCCTGACTTTC. Residues: CASRPGTGGYVLTF.

The chain links TRBV28 to TRBJ2-1; D possibly matches TRBD1 or TRBD2 (5 bases each). The V and J ends lost 6 bases and 4 bases respectively, with 16 bases between them. The CDR3 loop spans 15 amino acids. The germline V gene encodes CDR1 MDHEN and CDR2 SYDVKM. The DNA for the CDR3 is TGTGCCAGCAGCTTAGACTTTGGGGGTTACAATGAGCAGTTCTTC. Protein sequence: CASSLDFGGYNEQFF.

The V and J genes are TRBV7-8 and TRBJ1-3; D unclear. This CDR3 contains 15 residues. The germline CDR1 and CDR2 sequences are SGHVS and FQNEAQ. V gave up 2 bases and J gave up 1 base, with 9 bases separating them. CDR3 in amino acids: CASSLNLGSGNTIYF. CDR3 nucleotides: TGTGCCAGCAGCTTAAATTTGGGATCTGGAAACACCATATATTTT.

The gene calls are TRBV20-1 and TRBJ2-7, with a possible D match to TRBD2 (5 bases). The CDR3 length is 13 residues. CDR1 and CDR2 from the germline V gene are DFQATT and SNEGSKA (reference sequence). V was pared by 4 bases and J by 2 bases, with 12 bases between. The DNA of the CDR3 is TGCAGTGCTATTCAGCGGCGCACCTACGAGCAGTACTTC. The encoded protein is CSAIQRRTYEQYF.

This clonotype showed up just a few times. The chain carries TRBV29-1 and TRBJ2-7, with a tentative D call TRBD2 (5 bases). This CDR3 is built from 15 residues. Germline CDR1 is SQVTM and CDR2 is ANQGSEA. The V gene lost 5 bases and the J gene lost 2 bases, with 19 bases spanning the gap. CDR3 nucleotide sequence: TGCAGCGTTCTGGTGGTATCGGGGTACACCTACGAGCAGTACTTC. Translating it yields CSVLVVSGYTYEQYF.